This T cell receptor (beta chain) was captured by sequencing in a study of human T cells and chemical hapten exposure. Study as a whole: 0.01% DPC was applied to the upper back in patch tests, which were read at 6 days.

Overall study findings and caveats: PT1 expanded TCR counts and patch test score correlated positively.

Authors' processing steps: Sample TCR counts, which ranged from about 20,000 to 750,000, had a median of approximately 96,000. From the RACE reads, TCRdb called clonotypes with MiXCR, one entry per CDR3 protein. The authors' filters were not applied to this entry. The sample contains around 57,000 distinct CDR3 sequences, more than 9.5% of which appear only once. The CDR3 is 14 residues long. Germline CDR1 reads SNHLY; CDR2 reads FYNNEI. V gave up 10 bases and J gave up 4 bases; unmatched junction bases: 10. This clonotype is categorized as medium-sized. Its antigen is unknown. Time point described: patch test 1, 2 weeks after DPC sensitization. Specified treatment: therapeutic diphenylcyclopropenone sensitization with weekly scalp DPC. RNA extraction used unfractionated whole blood as the source of total RNA.

This TCR derives from a woman in her 40s with alopecia areata. Some clones in this sample may be carry-over from other donors' samples. The source material was whole blood, sampled in connection with sensitization to the hapten diphenylcyclopropenone (DPC). The chain couples TRBV2 to TRBJ2-3; 8 nucleotides line up with TRBD2. CDR3 amino acids: CAITGSGSPDTQYF. In DNA, the CDR3 is TGTGCCATCACTGGGAGCGGGAGTCCAGATACGCAGTATTTT.